This T cell receptor (beta chain) is from a study of T-cell memory formation after mild COVID-19. This clonotype was seen repeatedly, ten times or more. CDR1 is SGHTA, CDR2 FQGNSA, per germline. The V gene lost 5 bases and the J gene lost 0 bases, with 11 bases spanning the gap. The CDR3 extends over 14 amino acids. One entry per CDR3 protein results from TCRdb running MiXCR on the 5' RACE reads. Here the sample spans under 300,000 distinct CDR3 sequences, about a sixth being singletons. The source is a man between 18 and 29 years old who had mild COVID-19 (a few samples of this study predate the infection). Cell type and time point are not known. This rearrangement joins TRBV7-2 to TRBJ2-7, with no clear D. Material for sequencing was PBMCs or a T cell subset sorted from them (not recorded which). The CDR3 nucleotides read TGTGCCAGCAGCCCCCGGGTCGACTCCTACGAGCAGTACTTC. This gives the protein CASSPRVDSYEQYF.